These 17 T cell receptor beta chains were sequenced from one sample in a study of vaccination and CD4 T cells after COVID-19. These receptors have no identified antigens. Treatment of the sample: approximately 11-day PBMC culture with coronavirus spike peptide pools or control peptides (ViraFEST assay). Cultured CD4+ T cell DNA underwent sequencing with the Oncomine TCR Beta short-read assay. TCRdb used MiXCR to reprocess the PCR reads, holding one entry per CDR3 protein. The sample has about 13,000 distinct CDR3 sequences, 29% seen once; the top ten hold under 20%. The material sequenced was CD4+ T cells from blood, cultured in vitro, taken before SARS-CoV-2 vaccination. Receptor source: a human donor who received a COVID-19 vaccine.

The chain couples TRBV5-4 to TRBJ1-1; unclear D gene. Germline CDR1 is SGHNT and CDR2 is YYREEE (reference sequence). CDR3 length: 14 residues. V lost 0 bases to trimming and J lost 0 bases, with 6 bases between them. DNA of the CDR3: TGTGCCAGCAGCTTGGACAGCATGAACACTGAAGCTTTCTTT. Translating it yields CASSLDSMNTEAFF. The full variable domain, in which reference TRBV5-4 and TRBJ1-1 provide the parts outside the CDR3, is ETGVTQSPTHLIKTRGQQVTLRCSSQSGHNTVSWYQQALGQGPQFIFQYYREEENGRGNFPPRFSGLQFPNYSSELNVNALELDDSALYLCASSLDSMNTEAFFGQGTRLTVV.

The CDR3 DNA follows: TGTGCCAGTAGTATGCAAAACAGGGGCGCACAGCCCCAGCATTTT. Its translation: CASSMQNRGAQPQHF. This chain connects TRBV19 to TRBJ1-5, with TRBD1 matching over 7 bases. The CDR3 is 15 residues long. V shed 3 bases, J shed 7 bases, and the junction held 9 bases outside the gene matches. Per germline, CDR1 LNHDA and CDR2 SQIVND (reference sequence).

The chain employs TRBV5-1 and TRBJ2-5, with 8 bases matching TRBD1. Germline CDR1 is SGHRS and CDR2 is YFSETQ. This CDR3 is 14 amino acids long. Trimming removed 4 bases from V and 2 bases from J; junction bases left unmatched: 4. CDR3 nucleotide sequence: TGCGCCAGCAGCCGCCGACAGGGGCAAGAGACCCAGTACTTC. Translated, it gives CASSRRQGQETQYF.

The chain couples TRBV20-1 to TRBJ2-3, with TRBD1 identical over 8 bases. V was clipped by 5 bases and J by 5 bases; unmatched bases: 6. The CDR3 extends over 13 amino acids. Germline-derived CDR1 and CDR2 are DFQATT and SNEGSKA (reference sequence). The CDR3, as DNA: TGCAGTGCTCCGACAGGGGTCGGAGATACGCAGTATTTT. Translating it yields CSAPTGVGDTQYF.

The CDR3 spells CASSTTGTGFYEQYF. For the CDR3, the DNA is TGTGCCAGCAGTACCACCGGGACAGGCTTTTACGAGCAGTACTTC. This chain connects TRBV5-5 to TRBJ2-7; 8 bases line up with TRBD1. The CDR3 has 15 amino acids. Germline V lookup: CDR1 SGHKS, CDR2 YYEKEE (reference sequence). Trimming cost V 5 bases and J 4 bases; bases outside gene matches: 11.

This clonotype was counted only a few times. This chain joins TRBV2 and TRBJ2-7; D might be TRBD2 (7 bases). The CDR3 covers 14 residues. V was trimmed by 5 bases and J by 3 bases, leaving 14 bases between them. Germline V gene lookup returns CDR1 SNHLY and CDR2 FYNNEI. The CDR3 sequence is CASSLEGGGYEQYF. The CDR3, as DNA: TGTGCCAGCAGTCTGGAGGGGGGGGGCTACGAGCAGTACTTC.

The CDR3 nucleotides read TGTGCCAGCAGTGATGAGAGACGGGGCTTTAACTATGGCTACACCTTC. Translation: CASSDERRGFNYGYTF. The chain links TRBV25-1 to TRBJ1-2; maybe TRBD1 (5 bases). Trimming pared 3 bases from V and 1 base from J, leaving 15 bases between. The CDR3 length is 16 residues. Germline V gene data show CDR1 as MGHDK and CDR2 as SYGVNS.

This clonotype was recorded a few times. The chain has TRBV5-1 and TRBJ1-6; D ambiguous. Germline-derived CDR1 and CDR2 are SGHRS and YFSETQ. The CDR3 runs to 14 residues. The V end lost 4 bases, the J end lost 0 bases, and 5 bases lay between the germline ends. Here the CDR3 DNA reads TGCGCCAGCAGCAGCGGCTCCTATAATTCACCCCTCCACTTT. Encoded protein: CASSSGSYNSPLHF.

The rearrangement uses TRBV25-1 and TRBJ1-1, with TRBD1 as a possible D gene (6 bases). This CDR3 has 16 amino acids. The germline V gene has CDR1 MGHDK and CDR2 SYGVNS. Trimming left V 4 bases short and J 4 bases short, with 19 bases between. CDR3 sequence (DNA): TGTGCCAGCAGTGCCCCTAAAACAGGGTTGGGCACTGAAGCTTTCTTT. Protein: CASSAPKTGLGTEAFF.

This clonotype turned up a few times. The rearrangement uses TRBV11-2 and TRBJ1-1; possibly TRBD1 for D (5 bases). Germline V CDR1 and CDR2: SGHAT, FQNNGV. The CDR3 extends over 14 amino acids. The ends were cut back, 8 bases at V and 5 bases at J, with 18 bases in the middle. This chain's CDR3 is CASLSSGSPTEAFF. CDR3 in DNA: TGTGCCAGCCTCTCGTCAGGGTCCCCAACTGAAGCTTTCTTT.

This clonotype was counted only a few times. CDR3 sequence: CSARVTGRGSSYEQYF. The CDR3 nucleotides read TGCAGTGCTAGAGTCACTGGCCGGGGGAGCTCCTACGAGCAGTACTTC. The chain employs TRBV20-1 and TRBJ2-7, with D possibly TRBD2 on 6 matching bases. Trimming removed 1 base at V and 0 bases at J, with 16 bases between. The CDR3 has 16 amino acids. Germline CDR1 is DFQATT and CDR2 is SNEGSKA (reference sequence).

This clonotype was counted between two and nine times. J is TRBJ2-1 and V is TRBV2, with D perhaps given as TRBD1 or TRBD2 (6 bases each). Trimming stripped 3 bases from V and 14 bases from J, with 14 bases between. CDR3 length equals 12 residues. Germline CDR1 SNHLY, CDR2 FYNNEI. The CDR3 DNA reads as TGTGCCAGCAGTGATTTGGAGGGGGGAGAGTTCTTC. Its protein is CASSDLEGGEFF.

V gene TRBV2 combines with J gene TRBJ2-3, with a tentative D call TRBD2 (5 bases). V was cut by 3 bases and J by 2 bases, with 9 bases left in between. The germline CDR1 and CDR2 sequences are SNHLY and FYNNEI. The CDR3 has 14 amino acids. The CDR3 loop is CASSDSGITDTQYF. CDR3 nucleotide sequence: TGTGCCAGCAGTGACAGCGGAATCACAGATACGCAGTATTTT.

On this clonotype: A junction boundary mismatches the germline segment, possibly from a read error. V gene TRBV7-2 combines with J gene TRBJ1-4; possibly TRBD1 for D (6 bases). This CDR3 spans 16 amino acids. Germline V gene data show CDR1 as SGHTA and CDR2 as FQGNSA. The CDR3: CASSSPRGREGEKPFF. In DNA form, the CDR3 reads TGTGCCAGCAGCTCCCCAAGGGGCAGGGAGGGGGAAAAACCGTTTTTT.

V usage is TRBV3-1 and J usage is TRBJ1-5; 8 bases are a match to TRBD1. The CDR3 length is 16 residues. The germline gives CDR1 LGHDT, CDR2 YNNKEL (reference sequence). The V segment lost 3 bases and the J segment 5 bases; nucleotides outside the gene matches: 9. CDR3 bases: TGTGCCAGCAGCCATTCTGGGGGACAGGCGGATCAGCCCCAGCATTTT. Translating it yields CASSHSGGQADQPQHF.

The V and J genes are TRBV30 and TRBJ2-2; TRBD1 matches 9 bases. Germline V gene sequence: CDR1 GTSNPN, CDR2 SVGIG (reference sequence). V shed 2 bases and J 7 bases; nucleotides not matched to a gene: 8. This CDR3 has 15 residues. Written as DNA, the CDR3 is TGTGCCTGGAGTCCACAGACAGGGGGATACGGGGAGCTGTTTTTT. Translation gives CAWSPQTGGYGELFF.

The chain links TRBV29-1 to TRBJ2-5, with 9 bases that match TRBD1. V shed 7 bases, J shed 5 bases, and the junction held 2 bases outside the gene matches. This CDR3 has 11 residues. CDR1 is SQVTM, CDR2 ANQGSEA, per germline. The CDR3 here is CSADRGETQYF. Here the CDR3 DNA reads TGCAGCGCAGACAGGGGGGAGACCCAGTACTTC.